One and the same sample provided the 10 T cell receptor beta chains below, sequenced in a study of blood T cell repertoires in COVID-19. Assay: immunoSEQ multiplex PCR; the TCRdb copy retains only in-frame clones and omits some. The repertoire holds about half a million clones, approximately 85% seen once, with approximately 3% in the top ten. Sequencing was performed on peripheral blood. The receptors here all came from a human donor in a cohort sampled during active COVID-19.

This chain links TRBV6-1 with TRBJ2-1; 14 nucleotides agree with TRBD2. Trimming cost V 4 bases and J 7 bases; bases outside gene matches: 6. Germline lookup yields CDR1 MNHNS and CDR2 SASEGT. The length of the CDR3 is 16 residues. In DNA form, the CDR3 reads TGTGCCAGCAGTGGGCAGACTAGCGGGAGGGTTAATGAGCAGTTCTTC. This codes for CASSGQTSGRVNEQFF.

The CDR3 DNA sequence: TGTGCCACCAGTGATTTTAGAGAACATGAGCAGTTCTTC. It codes for CATSDFREHEQFF. The rearrangement joins TRBV24-1 to TRBJ2-1, with D unclear. Trimming stripped 1 base from V and 8 bases from J, with 8 bases between. The CDR3 sequence is 13 residues long. Germline V CDR1 and CDR2: KGHDR, SFDVKD.

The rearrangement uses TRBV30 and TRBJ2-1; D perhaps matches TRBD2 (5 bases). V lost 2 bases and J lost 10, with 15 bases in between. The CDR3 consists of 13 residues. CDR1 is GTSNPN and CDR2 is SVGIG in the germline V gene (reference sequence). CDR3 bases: TGTGCCTGGAGTCTGGGAGCTAGCACAGAGCAGTTCTTC. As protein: CAWSLGASTEQFF.

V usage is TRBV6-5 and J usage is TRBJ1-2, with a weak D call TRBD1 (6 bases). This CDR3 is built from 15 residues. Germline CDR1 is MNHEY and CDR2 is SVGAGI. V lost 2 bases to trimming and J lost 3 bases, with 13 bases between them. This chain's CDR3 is CASSYDGGRDYGYTF. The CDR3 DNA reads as TGTGCCAGCAGTTACGATGGGGGCAGAGACTATGGCTACACCTTC.

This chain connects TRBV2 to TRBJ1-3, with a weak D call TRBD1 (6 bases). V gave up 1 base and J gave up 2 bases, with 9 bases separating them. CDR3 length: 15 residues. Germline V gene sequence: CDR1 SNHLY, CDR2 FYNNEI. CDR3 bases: TGTGCCAGCAGTGAAGACGGACAGCCTGGAAACACCATATATTTT. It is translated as CASSEDGQPGNTIYF.

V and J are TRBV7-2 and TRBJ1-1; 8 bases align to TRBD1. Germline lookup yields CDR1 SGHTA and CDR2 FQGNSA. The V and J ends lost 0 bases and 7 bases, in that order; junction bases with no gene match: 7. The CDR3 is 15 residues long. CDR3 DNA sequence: TGTGCCAGCAGCTTAGCCTGGCAGGGGGCTTATGAAGCTTTCTTT. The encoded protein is CASSLAWQGAYEAFF.

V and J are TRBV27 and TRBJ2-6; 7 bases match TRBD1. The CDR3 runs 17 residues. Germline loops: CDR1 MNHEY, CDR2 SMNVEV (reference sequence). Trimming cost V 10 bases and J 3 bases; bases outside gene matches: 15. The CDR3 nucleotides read TGTGCCACCATCGATCCGCTTCGGACAGGTGGGGCCAACGTCCTGACTTTC. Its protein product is CATIDPLRTGGANVLTF.

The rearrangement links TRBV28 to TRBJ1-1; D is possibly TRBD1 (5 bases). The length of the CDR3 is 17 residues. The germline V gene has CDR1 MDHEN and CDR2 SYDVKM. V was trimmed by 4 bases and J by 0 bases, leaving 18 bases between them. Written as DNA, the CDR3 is TGTGCCAGCAGTTCCTGGGGTAAGGGGAACATGAACACTGAAGCTTTCTTT. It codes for CASSSWGKGNMNTEAFF.

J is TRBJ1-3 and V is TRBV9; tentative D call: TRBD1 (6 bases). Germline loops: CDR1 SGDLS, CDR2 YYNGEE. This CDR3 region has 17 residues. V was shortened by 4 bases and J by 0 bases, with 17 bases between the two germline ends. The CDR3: CASSLVDSSFSGNTIYF. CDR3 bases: TGTGCCAGCAGCCTTGTGGACAGTTCTTTCTCTGGAAACACCATATATTTT.

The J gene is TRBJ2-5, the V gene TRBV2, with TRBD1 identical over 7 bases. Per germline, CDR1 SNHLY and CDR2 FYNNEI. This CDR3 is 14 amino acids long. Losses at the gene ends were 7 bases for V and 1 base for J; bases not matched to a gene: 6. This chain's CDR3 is CASIKRDSQETQYF. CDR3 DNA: TGTGCCAGCATCAAAAGGGACAGCCAAGAGACCCAGTACTTC.